Listed below are T cell receptor beta chains from one sample, sequenced in a study of blood T cells in healthy people across ages. TCRdb re-derived calls from the 5' RACE reads in MiXCR, one entry per CDR3 protein. The table records hundreds of thousands of distinct CDR3 sequences, about 56% of them present only once. The sample consisted of blood. Receptor source: a man aged 35-49 years in good health. Each CDR3 is given with its conserved first and last residue. The D gene is left open where the match is weak. Size is stated for part of the rows, as once, few or many counts, or as a class when the clone is expanded.

V gene	D gene	J gene	clone size	CDR3 protein	CDR3 DNA
TRBV20-1	TRBD2	TRBJ2-3	.	CSANREGPWSTDTQYF	TGCAGTGCTAATCGGGAGGGACCGTGGTCGACAGATACGCAGTATTTT
TRBV7-6	.	TRBJ2-5	.	CASRDVGTETQYF	TGTGCCAGCAGGGACGTGGGGACAGAGACCCAGTACTTC
TRBV5-6	.	TRBJ2-3	once	CASSLLTGKWRETDTQYF	TGTGCCAGCAGCCTGCTTACTGGAAAATGGAGGGAAACAGATACGCAGTATTTT
TRBV4-1	.	TRBJ1-6	few	CASSQSSSYNSPLHF	TGCGCCAGCAGCCAATCAAGCTCCTATAATTCACCCCTCCACTTT
TRBV5-1	TRBD1	TRBJ2-1	.	CASSFTGQHYNERFF	TGCGCCAGCAGCTTTACGGGACAGCACTACAATGAGCGGTTCTTC
TRBV5-1	TRBD2	TRBJ2-1	.	CASSPFTSGKNYNEQFF	TGCGCCAGCAGCCCATTTACTAGCGGGAAGAACTACAATGAGCAGTTCTTC
TRBV2	.	TRBJ2-3	.	CAVTGRTFTDTQYF	TGTGCCGTAACGGGCAGGACTTTCACAGATACGCAGTATTTT
TRBV11-3	TRBD1	TRBJ2-3	.	CASTRGGRNTDTQYF	TGTGCCAGCACCAGAGGGGGCAGAAATACAGATACGCAGTATTTT
TRBV4-2	.	TRBJ2-3	few	CASSQDVGFGTDTQYF	TGTGCCAGCAGCCAAGATGTGGGTTTTGGCACAGATACGCAGTATTTT
TRBV20-1	TRBD2	TRBJ2-3	once	CSASPSAGGREVDTQYF	TGCAGTGCTAGCCCCTCGGCGGGAGGTCGAGAAGTGGATACGCAGTATTTT
TRBV7-2	TRBD2	TRBJ2-5	few	CASSPSSGQETQYF	TGTGCCAGCAGCCCCTCTAGCGGTCAAGAGACCCAGTACTTC
TRBV5-4	.	TRBJ2-7	.	CASSLERRPGDEQYF	TGTGCCAGCAGCTTGGAACGTCGGCCGGGGGACGAGCAGTACTTC
TRBV7-3	.	TRBJ2-3	.	CASSPEGVTDTQYF	TGTGCCAGCAGCCCGGAGGGGGTGACAGATACGCAGTATTTT
TRBV4-1	TRBD1	TRBJ1-2	.	CASSQQDRTTYGYTF	TGCGCCAGCAGCCAACAGGACAGGACCACCTATGGCTACACCTTC
TRBV27	TRBD2	TRBJ2-5	once	CASSSLIGLAGVLIRETQYF	TGTGCCAGCAGTTCCTTAATCGGACTAGCGGGAGTACTTATACGGGAGACCCAGTACTTC
TRBV6-5	.	TRBJ2-3	once	CASSYSIRVWVQYF	TGTGCCAGCAGTTACTCGATTCGGGTGTGGGTTCAGTATTTT
TRBV28	.	TRBJ2-7	.	CASSPTGWGSSYEQYF	TGTGCCAGCAGTCCCACAGGGTGGGGGAGCTCCTACGAGCAGTACTTC
TRBV9	TRBD2	TRBJ2-3	.	CASSPREMAGGTDTQYF	TGTGCCAGCAGCCCGCGTGAGATGGCGGGGGGCACAGATACGCAGTATTTT
TRBV9	.	TRBJ2-5	once	CASSVEGTGTLGTQYF	TGTGCCAGCAGCGTAGAGGGGACGGGGACTTTAGGGACCCAGTACTTC
TRBV5-1	TRBD1	TRBJ2-1	few	CASRGQLGSYNEQFF	TGCGCCAGCAGGGGACAGTTAGGCTCCTACAATGAGCAGTTCTTC
TRBV27	TRBD1	TRBJ1-2	.	CASSPTGTGFLYGYTF	TGTGCCAGCAGTCCCACCGGGACAGGGTTTCTATATGGCTACACCTTC
TRBV2	TRBD2	TRBJ2-1	.	CACAGTSNNEQFF	TGTGCCTGCGCCGGGACTAGCAACAATGAGCAGTTCTTC
TRBV27	TRBD1	TRBJ2-7	few	CASSLSGGTVTTYEQYF	TGTGCCAGCAGTTTATCCGGTGGGACAGTAACTACCTACGAGCAGTACTTC
TRBV5-1	TRBD2	TRBJ2-1	.	CASSLHRLAESYNEQFF	TGCGCCAGCAGCTTACACCGACTAGCGGAGTCCTACAATGAGCAGTTCTTC
TRBV2	TRBD1	TRBJ2-7	.	CASSVTGASYEQYF	TGTGCCAGCAGTGTAACAGGGGCCTCCTACGAGCAGTACTTC
TRBV5-4	.	TRBJ2-1	few	CASSFPRGLWFF	TGTGCCAGCAGCTTTCCTCGGGGCTTATGGTTCTTC
TRBV12-3/TRBV12-4	TRBD1	TRBJ1-5	few	CASSLGTGVGNQPQHF	TGTGCCAGCAGTTTGGGGACAGGGGTGGGCAATCAGCCCCAGCATTTT
TRBV7-6	TRBD2	TRBJ2-5	.	CASSLSSGRASFEYF	TGTGCCAGCAGCTTATCTTCCGGGAGGGCCAGCTTTGAGTACTTC
TRBV7-2	.	TRBJ2-5	few	CASSLIATQYF	TGTGCCAGCAGCTTGATTGCGACCCAGTACTTC
TRBV28	TRBD2	TRBJ2-5	few	CASSYRGLAGGPDETQYF	TGTGCCAGCAGTTATCGAGGGCTAGCGGGAGGGCCGGATGAGACCCAGTACTTC
TRBV3-1	TRBD1	TRBJ2-7	.	CASSTRGQVHEQYF	TGTGCCAGCAGCACGAGGGGACAGGTCCACGAGCAGTACTTC
TRBV7-2	TRBD2	TRBJ2-3	few	CASRTEGGPWNTQYF	TGTGCCAGCCGGACGGAGGGAGGGCCGTGGAATACGCAGTATTTT
TRBV12-3/TRBV12-4	.	TRBJ2-1	.	CTSSPFRTGNNEQFF	TGTACCAGCAGTCCTTTTCGTACAGGGAACAATGAGCAGTTCTTC
TRBV7-2	.	TRBJ1-2	few	CASSSPPEHYGYTF	TGTGCCAGCAGCTCGCCCCCGGAGCACTATGGCTACACCTTC
TRBV20-1	TRBD1	TRBJ1-5	.	CSASHLMGQGSYSNQPQHF	TGCAGTGCTAGTCACTTGATGGGACAGGGAAGTTATAGCAATCAGCCCCAGCATTTT
TRBV25-1	.	TRBJ2-3	few	CASSESIVSADTQYF	TGTGCCAGCAGTGAATCTATCGTATCTGCAGATACGCAGTATTTT
TRBV6-1	TRBD1	TRBJ2-7	.	CASREGQAIREQYF	TGTGCCAGCAGGGAGGGACAGGCGATTCGCGAGCAGTACTTC
TRBV7-2	TRBD2	TRBJ2-3	.	CASSALAGDTDTQYF	TGTGCCAGCAGCGCTCTAGCGGGGGACACAGATACGCAGTATTTT
TRBV20-1	TRBD1	TRBJ2-7	.	CSASEVRGTYEQYF	TGCAGTGCTAGTGAAGTCAGGGGGACCTACGAGCAGTACTTC
TRBV28	TRBD2	TRBJ2-5	few	CASSTWGGIEETQYF	TGTGCCAGCAGTACCTGGGGAGGGATCGAAGAGACCCAGTACTTC
TRBV12-3/TRBV12-4	.	TRBJ2-7	.	CASSFPVGGGGTYEQYF	TGTGCCAGCAGTTTTCCCGTTGGGGGTGGGGGTACCTACGAGCAGTACTTC
TRBV15	TRBD1	TRBJ2-3	once	CATFPSGTGMRGADTQYF	TGTGCCACCTTCCCATCCGGGACAGGGATGAGAGGCGCAGATACGCAGTATTTT
TRBV4-2	.	TRBJ1-4	.	CASSQNTERGELFF	TGTGCCAGCAGCCAAAATACAGAGAGGGGGGAACTGTTTTTT
TRBV7-8	.	TRBJ2-6	.	CASSSNPGTGANVLTF	TGTGCCAGCAGCTCTAATCCGGGGACTGGGGCCAACGTCCTGACTTTC
TRBV9	TRBD2	TRBJ2-5	few	CASSGGTRRETQYF	TGTGCCAGCAGCGGGGGGACTAGAAGAGAGACCCAGTACTTC
TRBV2	TRBD2	TRBJ2-3	once	CASDEGTSGGAPYTDTQYF	TGTGCCAGTGACGAGGGGACTAGCGGGGGGGCCCCCTACACAGATACGCAGTATTTT
TRBV2	TRBD1	TRBJ2-2	.	CASRDRVESTGELFF	TGTGCCAGCAGGGACAGGGTAGAAAGCACCGGGGAGCTGTTTTTT
TRBV12-3/TRBV12-4	.	TRBJ2-7	few	CASSFSTRGYEQYF	TGTGCCAGCAGTTTTTCAACCCGGGGCTACGAGCAGTACTTC
TRBV7-2	TRBD1	TRBJ2-5	.	CASSLSLRRTIPGTEKETQYF	TGTGCCAGCAGCCTCAGCCTTCGCCGTACAATCCCCGGGACAGAAAAAGAGACCCAGTACTTC
TRBV3-1	.	TRBJ2-7	few	CASSHKIRFPYYEQYF	TGTGCCAGCAGCCACAAGATCCGCTTCCCCTACTACGAGCAGTACTTC
TRBV4-1	TRBD1	TRBJ2-4	few	CASSQDRDRGNAKNIQYF	TGCGCCAGCAGCCAAGATCGGGACAGGGGAAACGCCAAAAACATTCAGTACTTC